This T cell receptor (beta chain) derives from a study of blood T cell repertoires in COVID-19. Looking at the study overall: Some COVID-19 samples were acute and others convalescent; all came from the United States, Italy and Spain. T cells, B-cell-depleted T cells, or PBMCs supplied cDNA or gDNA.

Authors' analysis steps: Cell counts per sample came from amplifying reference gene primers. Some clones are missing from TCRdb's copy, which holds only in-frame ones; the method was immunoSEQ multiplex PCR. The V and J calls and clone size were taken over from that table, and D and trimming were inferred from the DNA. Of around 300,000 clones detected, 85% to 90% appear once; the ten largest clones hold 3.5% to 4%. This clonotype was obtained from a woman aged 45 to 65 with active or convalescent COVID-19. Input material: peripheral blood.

The DNA of the CDR3 is TGTGCCTGGAAGGGGACCTACGAGCAGTACTTC. This sequence encodes CAWKGTYEQYF. J is TRBJ2-7 and V is TRBV30; weak D call: TRBD1 (5 bases). There are 11 residues in the CDR3. The germline gives CDR1 GTSNPN, CDR2 SVGIG (reference sequence). V shed 4 bases and J shed 2 bases, with 6 bases lying between them. Looking up the rest from reference TRBV30 and TRBJ2-7 gives the full variable domain: SQTIHQWPATLVQPVGSPLSLECTVEGTSNPNLYWYRQAAGRGLQLLFYSVGIGQISSEVPQNLSASRPQDRQFILSSKKLLLSDSGFYLCAWKGTYEQYFGPGTRLTVT.